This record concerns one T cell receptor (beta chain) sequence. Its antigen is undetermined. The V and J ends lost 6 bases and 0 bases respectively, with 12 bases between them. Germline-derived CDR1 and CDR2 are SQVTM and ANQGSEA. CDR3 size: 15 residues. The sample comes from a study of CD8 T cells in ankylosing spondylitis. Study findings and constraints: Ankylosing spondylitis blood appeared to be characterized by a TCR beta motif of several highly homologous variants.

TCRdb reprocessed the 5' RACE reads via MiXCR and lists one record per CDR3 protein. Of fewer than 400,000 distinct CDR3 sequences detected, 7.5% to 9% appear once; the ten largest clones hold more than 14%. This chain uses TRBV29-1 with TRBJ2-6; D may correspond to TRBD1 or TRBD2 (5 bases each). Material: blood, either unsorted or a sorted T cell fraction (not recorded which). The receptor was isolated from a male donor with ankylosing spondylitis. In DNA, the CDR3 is TGCAGCGTGGGGACGGGAAACTCTGGGGCCAACGTCCTGACTTTC. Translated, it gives CSVGTGNSGANVLTF.